This is a list of T cell receptor beta chains from one sample in a study of T cell repertoires in cytomegalovirus infection. TCRdb re-analysed the reads in MiXCR, keeping a single row per CDR3 protein. Of nearly 450,000 distinct CDR3 sequences in the sample, roughly 30% were seen once. The sample was PBMCs. The receptors come from a human donor in good health (CMV status not recorded). Some clones in this sample may be carry-over from other donors' samples. Both conserved end residues are part of each CDR3. The D gene is left open where the match is weak. Where a row states a size, it is once, few, many or the class of an expanded clone; other rows omit it.

TRBJ2-7	.	.	TRBV20-1	TGCAGTGCTAGCGGTACCCGGGAGCAGTACTTC	CSASGTREQYF
TRBJ1-3	.	many	TRBV12-3/TRBV12-4	TGTGCCAGCAGTTTAGTCAGAAACTCTGGAAACACCATATATTTT	CASSLVRNSGNTIYF
TRBJ1-1	.	few	TRBV6-5	TGTGCCAGCAGTCCACCCATGCTAGGCAGGAACACTGAAGCTTTCTTT	CASSPPMLGRNTEAFF
TRBJ1-1	.	.	TRBV3-1	TGTGCCAGCAGCCCCCATCCACCCGGAAATCCACATGAAGCTTTCTTT	CASSPHPPGNPHEAFF
TRBJ2-7	.	medium-sized	TRBV7-2	TGTGCCAGCAGCCTCCAGGGGTCCCTAGCCGAGCAGTACTTC	CASSLQGSLAEQYF
TRBJ2-4	TRBD2	.	TRBV28	TGTGCCAGCAGTATCGCGGGACTAGCGGGGGGCCCCCTAGCCAAAAACATTCAGTACTTC	CASSIAGLAGGPLAKNIQYF
TRBJ1-1	.	few	TRBV4-3	TGCGCCAGCAGCCAAGGGGGGGGAGACACTGAAGCTTTCTTT	CASSQGGGDTEAFF
TRBJ2-7	TRBD1	.	TRBV6-5	TGTGCCAGCAGTTACGACAGGGCGTGGGAGCAGTACTTC	CASSYDRAWEQYF
TRBJ1-2	.	.	TRBV20-1	TGCAGTGCTAGAGTTTATAACAATCAGGATCGGGAGGGCTACACCTTC	CSARVYNNQDREGYTF
TRBJ2-3	TRBD2	.	TRBV4-3	TGCGCCAGCAGCCAACTCGGACTAGCGGGGGGAGCAGATACGCAGTATTTT	CASSQLGLAGGADTQYF
TRBJ2-3	TRBD2	few	TRBV4-3	TGCGCCAGCAGCCAGGGACTAGCGGGGGGGCCGAACACAGATACGCAGTATTTT	CASSQGLAGGPNTDTQYF
TRBJ2-1	TRBD2	many	TRBV12-3/TRBV12-4	TGTGCCAGCAGTTTACTGGCGGGGGGGCACAATGAGCAGTTCTTC	CASSLLAGGHNEQFF
TRBJ2-7	TRBD2	many	TRBV7-2	TGTGCCAGCAGCCGCTTTAGCGGGGGCAGCTCCTACGAGCAGTACTTC	CASSRFSGGSSYEQYF
TRBJ2-5	.	.	TRBV6-2/TRBV6-3	TGTGCCAGCACCGACAGGAGAAACTACCAAGAGACCCAGTACTTC	CASTDRRNYQETQYF
TRBJ1-5	TRBD1	.	TRBV18	TGTGCCAGCTCACTCGGGACAGGGGGCCCTCAGCCCCAGCATTTT	CASSLGTGGPQPQHF
TRBJ1-2	TRBD1	many	TRBV7-2	TGTGCCAGCAGCCTCGACAGGGGCGCCTATGGCTACACCTTC	CASSLDRGAYGYTF
TRBJ2-1	.	.	TRBV7-8	TGTCCCAGCAGCTTAGGAGAGGCAAGGAAGTCCTACAATGAGCAGTTCTTC	CPSSLGEARKSYNEQFF
TRBJ1-1	TRBD1	many	TRBV11-2	TGTGCCAGCAGCACCAGGACAGGATTTCAAGCTTTCTTT	CASSTRTGFQAFF
TRBJ1-6	.	many	TRBV6-6	TGTGCCAGCAGTACCACCCGGGGGTCCTCCAATTCACCCCTCCACTTT	CASSTTRGSSNSPLHF
TRBJ2-3	.	.	TRBV7-2	TGTGCCAGCAGTCTCGCCCAGGGGCCCACAGATACGCAGTATTTT	CASSLAQGPTDTQYF
TRBJ2-3	.	many	TRBV7-2	TGTGCCAGCAGCCCCGACCAGCGCGGTTTCCATACGCAGTATTTT	CASSPDQRGFHTQYF
TRBJ2-7	TRBD2	.	TRBV6-5	TGTGCCAGCAGTAATAGCGGGGGGGGGTACGAGCAGTACTTC	CASSNSGGGYEQYF
TRBJ1-4	.	.	TRBV6-1	TGTGCCAGCAGCCCAGGACCCACGGCGACTAATGAAAAACTGTTTTTT	CASSPGPTATNEKLFF
TRBJ2-3	TRBD2	few	TRBV27	TGTGCCAGCAGTCTCGTCCCGTCAGCGGGGGGGGGGGATACGCAGTATTTT	CASSLVPSAGGGDTQYF
TRBJ2-2	TRBD2	.	TRBV11-3	TGTGCCAGCAGCCGACATAGCGGGGGGGAAGCCGGGGAGCTGTTTTTT	CASSRHSGGEAGELFF
TRBJ2-3	TRBD2	few	TRBV6-1	TGTGCCAGCAGTGAAGATGGGGGGGGCACAGATACGCAGTATTTT	CASSEDGGGTDTQYF
TRBJ2-4	.	.	TRBV12-3/TRBV12-4	TGTGCCAGCGCACTTCGGGTACTTCCCGGGGCCAAAAACATTCAGTACTTC	CASALRVLPGAKNIQYF
TRBJ1-2	.	many	TRBV7-2	TGTGCCAGCAGCTTAGCGCGGGGGGTAAACTATGGCTACACCTTC	CASSLARGVNYGYTF
TRBJ2-7	.	many	TRBV7-2	TGTGCCAGCAGCCCCGGGACACCTTACGAGCAGTACTTC	CASSPGTPYEQYF
TRBJ2-1	TRBD2	.	TRBV10-3	TGTGCCATGTGTAGCGGGGGGAACCCATACAATGAGCAGTTCTTC	CAMCSGGNPYNEQFF
TRBJ2-7	.	.	TRBV29-1	TGCAGCGCTGTTCAAGCTAACTACGAGCAGCACTTC	CSAVQANYEQHF
TRBJ2-3	TRBD1	.	TRBV6-5	TGTGCCAGCAGTTTCGACAGGGGAGCCACAGATACGCAGTATTTT	CASSFDRGATDTQYF
TRBJ2-5	.	many	TRBV6-2/TRBV6-3	TGTGCCAGCAAGGGATTTGAACTCGAAGGCCAGTACTTC	CASKGFELEGQYF
TRBJ1-4	.	.	TRBV2	TGTGCCAGCAGTGGGCAGGCGAGAGAAAAACTGTTTTTT	CASSGQAREKLFF
TRBJ2-2	.	.	TRBV6-2/TRBV6-3	TGTGCCAGCAGTTACGTAGCAGACAACACCGGGGAGCTGTTTTTT	CASSYVADNTGELFF
TRBJ2-7	.	many	TRBV7-9	TGTGCCAGCAGCTTAGCCTCGAGGGGCTACGAGCAGTACTTC	CASSLASRGYEQYF
TRBJ2-1	TRBD2	.	TRBV2	TGTGCCAGCACGCCGGGACTAGCGAACAATGAGCAGTTCTTC	CASTPGLANNEQFF
TRBJ2-7	TRBD1	.	TRBV5-1	TGCGCCAGCAGCGGAGGACAGGGCCCTTACGAGCAGTACTTC	CASSGGQGPYEQYF
TRBJ2-1	TRBD2	.	TRBV20-1	TGCAGTGCTAGGGTCCCACTAGCGGGGCCTTACAATGAGCAGTTCTTC	CSARVPLAGPYNEQFF
TRBJ1-5	TRBD1	many	TRBV12-3/TRBV12-4	TGTGCCAGCAGTTCCCGACAGGGGCTCGGTCAGCCCCAGCATTTT	CASSSRQGLGQPQHF
TRBJ1-1	.	.	TRBV12-3/TRBV12-4	TGTGCCAGCACCCCGGGAGGGCCAGGCACTGAAGCTTTCTTT	CASTPGGPGTEAFF
TRBJ2-7	.	few	TRBV7-7	TGTGCCAGGCGGTTGAGGGCCAGGGAGCAGTACTTC	CARRLRAREQYF
TRBJ1-5	.	.	TRBV20-1	TGCAGTGCTAGTGTGGGTACAGACTATAGCAATCAGCCCCAGCATTTT	CSASVGTDYSNQPQHF
TRBJ1-1	.	few	TRBV2	TGTGCCAGCAGTCCTCTGAGGAGCGCATACGCTTTCTTT	CASSPLRSAYAFF
TRBJ1-2	TRBD1	.	TRBV20-1	TGCAGTGCTAGGGGACAGGAGTCTATCTATGGCTACACCTTC	CSARGQESIYGYTF
TRBJ2-3	.	many	TRBV7-3	TGTGCCAGCAGCTTATCCTTCGGGGCCACAGATACGCAGTATTTT	CASSLSFGATDTQYF